These T cell receptor beta chains were read from a single sample in a study of blood T cells in healthy people across ages. TCRdb ran MiXCR on the 5' RACE reads and lists one entry per CDR3 protein. Of around 750,000 distinct CDR3 sequences in the sample, 53% were seen once. The specimen was blood. The receptors were gathered from a man aged 80 or over in good health. CDR3s include the opening cysteine and the closing phenylalanine or tryptophan. The D gene is left open where the match is weak. The size entry is marked missing in some rows and otherwise reads once, few, many or a size class.

TGTGCCAGCACGTTCGGGACTAGCGGGTACCAGGAGACCCAGTACTTC CASTFGTSGYQETQYF TRBJ2-5 . TRBD2 TRBV6-1
TGCAGTGCTAGGACAGGGCAGAACGAGCAGTACTTC CSARTGQNEQYF TRBJ2-7 . TRBD1 TRBV20-1
TGTGCCAGCAGCCCGGGACAGCGATCAGATACGCAGTATTTT CASSPGQRSDTQYF TRBJ2-3 . TRBD1 TRBV14
TGTGCCAGCAGTAGAACCGGGACAGTACAAGAGACCCAGTACTTC CASSRTGTVQETQYF TRBJ2-5 . TRBD1 TRBV7-9
TGTGCCAGCAGCTCTCCCCGAGGGGTCCACAATGAGCAGTACTTC CASSSPRGVHNEQYF TRBJ2-7 . . TRBV7-3
TGCGCCAGCAGCTTCGGACAGGGAACCAATGAGCAGTTCTTC CASSFGQGTNEQFF TRBJ2-1 few TRBD1 TRBV5-1
TGTGCCAGCAGCCAAGAGCAGGGGAGTGGGACAGATACGCAGTATTTT CASSQEQGSGTDTQYF TRBJ2-3 few . TRBV4-2
TGCAGTGCTAGACGGCTAGCGGGGGGCTACAATGAGCAGTTCTTC CSARRLAGGYNEQFF TRBJ2-1 few TRBD2 TRBV20-1
TGTACCAGCAGCCCACGCTCCAAAAACATTCAGTACTTC CTSSPRSKNIQYF TRBJ2-4 . . TRBV7-2
TGTGCCAGCAGGATAGGGACAACCAACACTGAAGCTTTCTTT CASRIGTTNTEAFF TRBJ1-1 once . TRBV12-3/TRBV12-4
TGTGCCACCAGCAGAGATCGACTAGCGGGAGGTGCTGGTGAGCAGTACTTC CATSRDRLAGGAGEQYF TRBJ2-7 once TRBD2 TRBV15
TGTGCCAGCAGCTCCGACCGGGATCCCTCCTACGAGCAGTACTTC CASSSDRDPSYEQYF TRBJ2-7 few . TRBV7-2